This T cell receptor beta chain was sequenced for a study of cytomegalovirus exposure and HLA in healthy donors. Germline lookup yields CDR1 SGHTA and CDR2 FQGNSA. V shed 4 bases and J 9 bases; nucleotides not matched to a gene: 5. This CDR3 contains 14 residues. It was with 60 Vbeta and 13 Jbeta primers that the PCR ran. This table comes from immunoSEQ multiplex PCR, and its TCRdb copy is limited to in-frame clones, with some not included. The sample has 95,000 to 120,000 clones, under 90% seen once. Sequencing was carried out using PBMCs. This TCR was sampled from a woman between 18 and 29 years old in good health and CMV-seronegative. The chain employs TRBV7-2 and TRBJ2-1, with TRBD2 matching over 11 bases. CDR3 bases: TGTGCCAGCAGCTCAACTAGCGGGGGTAGTGAGCAGTTCTTC. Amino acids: CASSSTSGGSEQFF.